The rows below give T cell receptor beta chains drawn from one sample of a study of early T cells in non-severe SARS-CoV-2 infection. Via MiXCR, TCRdb re-called the 5' RACE reads, giving one row per CDR3 protein. The table shows 45,000 to 60,000 distinct CDR3 sequences, with 8% to 13% occurring only once. What was sequenced was whole blood. These receptors all come from an adult who was a healthcare worker with PCR-confirmed SARS-CoV-2 infection or an uninfected control (not recorded which). CDR3s include the opening cysteine and the closing phenylalanine or tryptophan. A D gene is named only where the DNA matches it firmly. Size is stated for part of the rows, as once, few or many counts, or as a class when the clone is expanded.

v_gene	len	j_gene	abundance	d_gene	CDR3nt	CDR3aa
TRBV12-3/TRBV12-4	14	TRBJ2-5	NA	NA	TGTGCCAGCAGTTTAGTAGGGCGTCGAGAGACCCAGTACTTC	CASSLVGRRETQYF
TRBV5-1	14	TRBJ2-5	NA	NA	TGCGCCAGCAGCTCAGGGACCTTCCAAGAGACCCAGTACTTC	CASSSGTFQETQYF
TRBV29-1	14	TRBJ2-4	NA	NA	TGCAGCGTTCGACAGAGTATGGCCAAAAACATTCAGTACTTC	CSVRQSMAKNIQYF
TRBV4-3	16	TRBJ2-1	many	NA	TGCGCCAGCAGAGCAGGGAAGGCAACGACGCACAATGAGCAGTTCTTC	CASRAGKATTHNEQFF
TRBV28	13	TRBJ1-1	many	NA	TGTGCCAGCAGTTTACCCGGGATCACTGAAGCTTTCTTT	CASSLPGITEAFF
TRBV12-3/TRBV12-4	13	TRBJ1-2	many	TRBD1	TGTGCCAGCAGTACACAGGGGGCTACTGGCTACACCTTC	CASSTQGATGYTF
TRBV11-2	13	TRBJ2-3	many	NA	TGTGCCAGCAGCTTAGGCCCGACAGATACGCAGTATTTT	CASSLGPTDTQYF
TRBV20-1	16	TRBJ2-2	many	NA	TGCAGTGCTAGGTTGGGAGGGACAGCCGACACCGGGGAGCTGTTTTTT	CSARLGGTADTGELFF
TRBV6-6	14	TRBJ2-3	NA	TRBD1	TGTGCCAGCAGTTACGACAGGGGAACAGATACGCAGTATTTT	CASSYDRGTDTQYF
TRBV5-4	13	TRBJ1-2	many	NA	TGTGCCAGCAGCTTGGAGGGCCCCTATGGCTACACCTTC	CASSLEGPYGYTF
TRBV7-3	17	TRBJ2-6	few	TRBD1	TGTGCCAGCAGCCTACGACAGGGCGTATCTGGGGCCAACGTCCTGACTTTC	CASSLRQGVSGANVLTF
TRBV20-1	15	TRBJ1-6	NA	TRBD1	TGCAGTGCTAGGGACAGGGACTCCTATAATTCACCCCTCCACTTT	CSARDRDSYNSPLHF
TRBV16	14	TRBJ2-7	few	NA	TGTGCCAGCAGCCAAGACAGAGCTCCCCTCGAGCAGTACTTC	CASSQDRAPLEQYF
TRBV6-2/TRBV6-3	15	TRBJ1-5	NA	NA	TGTGCCAGCAAAGGGTGGGGTCGTGGCAATCAGCCCCAGCATTTT	CASKGWGRGNQPQHF
TRBV5-5	12	TRBJ1-6	many	NA	TGTGCCAGCAGCTTACAGGAGGCACCCCTCCACTTT	CASSLQEAPLHF
TRBV6-2/TRBV6-3	14	TRBJ2-5	few	NA	TGTGCCAGCAGTTACGATCCAGGGGTTGGGACCCAGTACTTC	CASSYDPGVGTQYF
TRBV3-1	12	TRBJ2-7	many	NA	TGTGCCAGCAGCCGTTCTACGTCCGAGCAGTACTTC	CASSRSTSEQYF